The TCR beta chain under discussion was sequenced for a study of blood T cell repertoires in COVID-19. This CDR3 contains 15 residues. Trimming cost V 2 bases and J 2 bases, with 10 bases left between them. Germline V gene sequence: CDR1 WNHNN, CDR2 SYGVQD (reference sequence). The protocol was immunoSEQ multiplex PCR, while the TCRdb copy is restricted to in-frame clones and leaves out a portion. The data contain about 200,000 clones, 70% to 90% of them seen just once; the ten biggest clones take up roughly 4.2%. This TCR came from a man aged 50 to 59 with acute or convalescent COVID-19. What was sequenced was peripheral blood. The V gene is TRBV10-1, the J gene TRBJ1-3; D remains ambiguous. CDR3 sequence reads: CASSEEGNAGNTIYF. CDR3 bases: TGCGCCAGCAGTGAGGAGGGTAACGCTGGAAACACCATATATTTT.